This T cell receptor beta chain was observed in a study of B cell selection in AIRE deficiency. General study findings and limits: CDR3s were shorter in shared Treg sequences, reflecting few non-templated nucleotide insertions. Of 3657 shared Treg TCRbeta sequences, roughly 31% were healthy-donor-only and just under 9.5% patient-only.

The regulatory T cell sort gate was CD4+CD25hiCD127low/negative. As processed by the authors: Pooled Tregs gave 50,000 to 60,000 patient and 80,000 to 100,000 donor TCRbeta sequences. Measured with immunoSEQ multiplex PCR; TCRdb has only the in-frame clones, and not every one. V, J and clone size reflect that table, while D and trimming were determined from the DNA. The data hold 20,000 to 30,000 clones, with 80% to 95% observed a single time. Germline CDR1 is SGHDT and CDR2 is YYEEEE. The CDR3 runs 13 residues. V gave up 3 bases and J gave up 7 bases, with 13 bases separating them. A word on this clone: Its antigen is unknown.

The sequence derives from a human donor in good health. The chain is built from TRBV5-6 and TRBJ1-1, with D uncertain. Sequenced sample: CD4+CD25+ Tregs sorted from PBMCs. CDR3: CASSSRQAGEAFF. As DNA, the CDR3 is TGTGCCAGCAGCTCCAGGCAGGCCGGTGAAGCTTTCTTT.